The entry that follows covers one T cell receptor (beta chain) sequence. Its matching antigen is unknown. This record comes from a study of CD8+CD57+ T cells in acquired aplastic anemia. Study observations and caveats: Controls and patients did not differ significantly in CD8+ Simpson's diversity. Patients and controls turned out to have some 30 CD8+ CDR3 sequences in common.

TCR beta VDJ and CDR3 profiles were obtained from a genomic DNA template. TCRdb re-derived calls from the reads in MiXCR, one entry per CDR3 protein. The sample lists about 180,000 distinct CDR3 sequences, 48% occurring once. Patients selected for sequencing had displayed CD8+CD57+ cell expansion by flow cytometry. Patients were treatment-naive when blood was sampled. The source material was sorted CD4+, CD8+, or CD8+CD57+ T cells (not recorded which) from PBMCs. The TCR sequence derives from a human donor with aplastic anemia.

In DNA form, the CDR3 reads TGTGCCAGTAGGGCGGGGGCAGCGGGGGGTTCCACCGGGGAGCTGTTTTTT. It codes for CASRAGAAGGSTGELFF. V is TRBV19 and J is TRBJ2-2; 9 positions agree with TRBD2. This CDR3 is built from 17 residues. Germline assignment: CDR1 LNHDA and CDR2 SQIVND (reference sequence). The V segment lost 6 bases and the J segment 4 bases; nucleotides outside the gene matches: 12.